These 30 T cell receptor beta chains share one sample of origin, sequenced in a study of cytomegalovirus exposure and HLA in healthy donors. Both 60 Vbeta primers and 13 Jbeta primers went into the PCR. The repertoire was sequenced with immunoSEQ multiplex PCR; TCRdb's copy has only in-frame clones and lacks some. This sample contains 70,000 to 80,000 clones. The specimen was PBMCs. These receptors all stem from a man in his forties in good health and CMV-seronegative.

V gene TRBV4-1 combines with J gene TRBJ1-6; no clear D gene. The CDR3 extends over 15 amino acids. The V end lost 0 bases, the J end lost 10 bases, and 13 bases lay between the germline ends. The germline gives CDR1 MGHRA, CDR2 YSYEKL. The CDR3 DNA sequence: TGCGCCAGCAGCCAAGACCCGGGGTTAGGATCACCCCTCCACTTT. Protein: CASSQDPGLGSPLHF.

The chain recombines TRBV6-9 with TRBJ1-4, with 9 bases that match TRBD1. The junction had 13 bases not matched to a gene; V was cut back by 6 bases and J by 5 bases. The CDR3 runs to 17 residues. Germline V gene sequence: CDR1 MNHGY, CDR2 SVAAGI. CDR3 in amino acids: CASRPERTGATNEKLFF. In nucleotides, the CDR3 is TGTGCCAGCAGACCTGAGAGGACAGGGGCGACCAATGAAAAACTGTTTTTT.

This chain connects TRBV7-3 to TRBJ2-7; TRBD1 agrees at 9 bases. This CDR3 contains 15 residues. The germline V gene encodes CDR1 SGHTA and CDR2 FQGTGA. The ends lost 2 bases at V and 5 bases at J; junction bases unmatched: 7. The CDR3 loop reads CASSLRQGVLDEQYF. CDR3 nucleotides: TGTGCCAGCAGCTTACGACAGGGGGTTCTCGACGAGCAGTACTTC. The entire variable domain, with the rest obtained from reference TRBV7-3 and TRBJ2-7, is as follows: GAGVSQTPSNKVTEKGKYVELRCDPISGHTALYWYRQSLGQGPEFLIYFQGTGAADDSGLPNDRFFAVRPEGSVSTLKIQRTERGDSAVYLCASSLRQGVLDEQYFGPGTRLTVT.

The genes are TRBV28 and TRBJ2-2; TRBD1 matches at 10 bases. The CDR3 covers 13 residues. The V gene's germline CDR1 is MDHEN and CDR2 SYDVKM. The J segment lost 4 bases and the V segment lost 8 bases, leaving 1 base of the junction unmatched. The CDR3 sequence is CASGTGATGELFF. The CDR3 coding sequence is TGTGCCAGCGGGACAGGGGCCACCGGGGAGCTGTTTTTT.

The chain carries TRBV7-2 and TRBJ2-1, with D possibly TRBD1 on 6 matching bases. Trimming shortened V by 5 bases and J by 4 bases, and 15 bases separated the two germline ends. CDR1 is SGHTA and CDR2 is FQGNSA in the germline V gene. There are 15 residues in the CDR3. The CDR3 DNA reads as TGTGCCAGCAGCATCTCAACCGGACAGTACAATGAGCAGTTCTTC. It translates to CASSISTGQYNEQFF.

The chain recombines TRBV30 with TRBJ2-3; tentatively, D is TRBD2 (5 bases). CDR3 length equals 13 residues. V was clipped by 4 bases and J by 0 bases, with 8 bases between them. The germline V gene encodes CDR1 GTSNPN and CDR2 SVGIG (reference sequence). This CDR3 reads CAWIATSTDTQYF. As DNA, the CDR3 is TGTGCCTGGATAGCGACTAGCACAGATACGCAGTATTTT.

This chain uses TRBV4-2 with TRBJ1-2; weak D call: TRBD1 (6 bases). The CDR3 runs to 14 residues. V lost 1 base and J lost 2, with 8 bases in between. Germline V gene sequence: CDR1 LGHNA, CDR2 YNFKEQ. For the CDR3, the DNA is TGTGCCAGCAGCCAAGGGACAGTGAACTATGGCTACACCTTC. Residues: CASSQGTVNYGYTF.

This chain links TRBV6-5 with TRBJ1-2; 8 nucleotides match TRBD1. The CDR3 sequence is 14 residues long. V gave up 5 bases and J gave up 8 bases; unmatched junction bases: 10. Germline-derived CDR1 and CDR2 are MNHEY and SVGAGI. CDR3 loop: CASSADRAGGGYTF. The CDR3 DNA sequence: TGTGCCAGCAGTGCGGACAGGGCTGGTGGAGGCTACACCTTC.

This rearrangement joins TRBV6-4 to TRBJ2-1; TRBD1 aligns across 9 bases. With 0 bases clipped from V and 3 bases from J, the junction kept 3 bases outside the gene matches. CDR1 MRHNA and CDR2 SNTAGT come from the germline V gene. This CDR3 spans 16 amino acids. The CDR3 bases are TGTGCCAGCAGTGACTCGGACAGGGGTGACTACAATGAGCAGTTCTTC. It codes for CASSDSDRGDYNEQFF.

This chain joins TRBV19 and TRBJ2-1, with D possibly being TRBD1 (6 bases). This CDR3 region has 14 residues. V lost 6 bases and J 5 bases, leaving 14 bases between the germline ends. In germline, CDR1 is LNHDA, CDR2 SQIVND (reference sequence). CDR3 nucleotide sequence: TGTGCCAGTAGCAGGGGTAAGCAACACAATGAGCAGTTCTTC. It yields the protein CASSRGKQHNEQFF. The full variable domain, in which reference TRBV19 and TRBJ2-1 provide the parts outside the CDR3, is DGGITQSPKYLFRKEGQNVTLSCEQNLNHDAMYWYRQDPGQGLRLIYYSQIVNDFQKGDIAEGYSVSREKKESFPLTVTSAQKNPTAFYLCASSRGKQHNEQFFGPGTRLTVL.

This chain uses TRBV28 with TRBJ2-7; 7 bases align to TRBD2. Germline-derived CDR1 and CDR2 are MDHEN and SYDVKM. V lost 5 bases, J lost 4 bases, and 11 bases stayed unmatched. The CDR3 contains 15 residues. The CDR3 loop is CASSPGGNRGYEQYF. The CDR3 region has the DNA TGTGCCAGCAGTCCCGGGGGGAATAGGGGATACGAGCAGTACTTC.

The genes are TRBV30 and TRBJ2-7; 7 bases fit TRBD1. This CDR3 spans 13 amino acids. V was clipped by 0 bases and J by 7 bases; unmatched bases: 6. The germline V gene has CDR1 GTSNPN and CDR2 SVGIG (reference sequence). CDR3 loop: CAWSVRQGFEQYF. CDR3 coding DNA: TGTGCCTGGAGTGTACGACAGGGCTTTGAGCAGTACTTC.

This rearrangement joins TRBV30 to TRBJ1-3, with D tentatively TRBD1 (6 bases). The CDR3 runs 16 residues. The ends were cut back, 0 bases at V and 5 bases at J, with 17 bases in the middle. Looked up from germline, CDR1 is GTSNPN and CDR2 is SVGIG (reference sequence). CDR3 in DNA: TGTGCCTGGAGTGTAGCGGGGGCCGGGGAAAGAAACACCATATATTTT. It yields the protein CAWSVAGAGERNTIYF.

Here the CDR3 reads CASSLQGSITEAFF. CDR3 nucleotides: TGCGCCAGCAGCCTACAGGGTTCGATCACTGAAGCTTTCTTT. This chain connects TRBV5-1 to TRBJ1-1; a possible D gene is TRBD1 (6 bases). Trimming removed 4 bases at V and 4 bases at J, with 14 bases between. The CDR3 spans 14 residues. The germline V gene encodes CDR1 SGHRS and CDR2 YFSETQ. Complete variable domain (other parts from reference TRBV5-1 and TRBJ1-1): KAGVTQTPRYLIKTRGQQVTLSCSPISGHRSVSWYQQTPGQGLQFLFEYFSETQRNKGNFPGRFSGRQFSNSRSEMNVSTLELGDSALYLCASSLQGSITEAFFGQGTRLTVV.

This chain uses TRBV7-8 with TRBJ2-7; 9 nucleotides align to TRBD2. This CDR3 comprises 15 residues. With V trimmed by 1 base and J by 4 bases, 5 bases remained unmatched. Germline CDR1 and CDR2: SGHVS and FQNEAQ. The CDR3 nucleotides read TGTGCCAGCAGCTTAGGCGGGGGGGCCCTTTACGAGCAGTACTTC. Translating it yields CASSLGGGALYEQYF.

V and J are TRBV29-1 and TRBJ1-1; 7 bases fit TRBD1. The junction had 4 bases not matched to a gene; V was cut back by 6 bases and J by 0 bases. This CDR3 spans 13 amino acids. Germline CDR1 and CDR2: SQVTM and ANQGSEA. The DNA for the CDR3 is TGCAGCGTCAGGGGACAGATGAACACTGAAGCTTTCTTT. Its protein product is CSVRGQMNTEAFF.

This chain connects TRBV7-2 to TRBJ2-7, with 7 bases identical to TRBD1. CDR1 is SGHTA and CDR2 is FQGNSA in the germline V gene. This CDR3 contains 14 residues. Trimming cost V 5 bases and J 2 bases; bases outside gene matches: 6. In DNA, the CDR3 is TGTGCCAGCAGCCAGACAGGGATCGCCTACGAGCAGTACTTC. It yields the protein CASSQTGIAYEQYF.

The genes are TRBV5-1 and TRBJ2-1; TRBD2 aligns across 14 bases. The germline V gene has CDR1 SGHRS and CDR2 YFSETQ. The CDR3 spans 14 residues. After removal of 5 bases from V and 8 bases from J, the junction contained 3 bases not matched to a gene. The CDR3 nucleotides read TGCGCCAGCAGGACTAGCGGGGGGGTGGATGAGCAGTTCTTC. Amino acids: CASRTSGGVDEQFF.

The genes are TRBV27 and TRBJ2-5; maybe TRBD1 (6 bases). The CDR3 sequence is 13 residues long. CDR1 and CDR2 from the germline V gene are MNHEY and SMNVEV (reference sequence). Trimming removed 7 bases at V and 1 base at J, with 10 bases between. The CDR3 DNA follows: TGTGCCAGCAAACAGGGTTTCCAAGAGACCCAGTACTTC. It specifies CASKQGFQETQYF.

This rearrangement joins TRBV25-1 to TRBJ2-5; 10 nucleotides line up with TRBD2. The CDR3 is 18 amino acids. V lost 1 base and J lost 1; bases outside the gene matches: 9. Per the germline V gene, CDR1 is MGHDK and CDR2 is SYGVNS. The CDR3 DNA sequence: TGTGCCAGCAGTGAATCTGGTATAGCGGGGGGAGGCCAAGAGACCCAGTACTTC. Translation gives CASSESGIAGGGQETQYF.

CDR3 in amino acids: CASSYSNSYGYTF. The DNA of the CDR3 is TGTGCCAGCAGTTACTCCAACTCCTATGGCTACACCTTC. The chain recombines TRBV6-6 with TRBJ1-2; D ambiguous. The ends were cut back, 0 bases at V and 4 bases at J, with 6 bases in the middle. This CDR3 contains 13 residues. The germline V gene has CDR1 MNHNY and CDR2 SVGAGI (reference sequence).

The chain links TRBV7-3 to TRBJ2-1; D is perhaps TRBD2 (6 bases). The CDR3 is 15 residues long. Germline CDR1 reads SGHTA; CDR2 reads FQGTGA. The V end was cut by 2 bases, the J end by 10 bases, with 18 bases between. CDR3 DNA: TGTGCCAGCAGCTTAGGACTATCCCTCCCCATAGAGCAGTTCTTC. This codes for CASSLGLSLPIEQFF.

The chain employs TRBV6-6 and TRBJ2-7; 10 bases align to TRBD1. This CDR3 has 16 residues. The germline V gene has CDR1 MNHNY and CDR2 SVGAGI (reference sequence). V gave up 2 bases and J gave up 2 bases; unmatched junction bases: 6. CDR3 sequence: CASSYPGQGEAYEQYF. CDR3 in DNA: TGTGCCAGCAGTTACCCCGGACAGGGGGAGGCCTACGAGCAGTACTTC.

This chain connects TRBV18 to TRBJ1-2; D is possibly TRBD1 (5 bases). The germline gives CDR1 KGHSH, CDR2 LQKENI. The CDR3 contains 15 residues. The V end lost 1 base, the J end lost 4 bases, and 13 bases lay between the germline ends. The CDR3 loop reads CASSPRGDTGYGYTF. CDR3 nucleotides: TGTGCCAGCTCACCACGGGGGGATACGGGCTATGGCTACACCTTC. Drawing the rest from reference TRBV18 and TRBJ1-2, the complete variable domain is NAGVMQNPRHLVRRRGQEARLRCSPMKGHSHVYWYRQLPEEGLKFMVYLQKENIIDESGMPKERFSAEFPKEGPSILRIQQVVRGDSAAYFCASSPRGDTGYGYTFGSGTRLTVV.

V and J are TRBV9 and TRBJ2-5, with D perhaps matching TRBD1 (6 bases). The CDR3 extends over 14 amino acids. Germline CDR1 SGDLS, CDR2 YYNGEE. V was cut by 7 bases and J by 0 bases, with 13 bases left in between. CDR3: CASADSRNQETQYF. CDR3 coding DNA: TGTGCCAGCGCGGACAGTAGGAACCAAGAGACCCAGTACTTC.

The V call is TRBV10-3, the J call TRBJ1-1; tentatively, D is TRBD1 (6 bases). Germline values: CDR1 ENHRY, CDR2 SYGVKD. This CDR3 comprises 13 residues. V was shortened by 11 bases and J by 1 base, with 14 bases between the two germline ends. The CDR3 is CAVAQGRNTEAFF. The CDR3 region has the DNA TGTGCCGTAGCACAGGGCAGGAACACTGAAGCTTTCTTT.

J is TRBJ2-5 and V is TRBV6-5; perhaps TRBD1 as D (5 bases). CDR3 length equals 15 residues. V was clipped by 0 bases and J by 1 base, with 9 bases between them. Germline values: CDR1 MNHEY, CDR2 SVGAGI. The CDR3 is CASSYSRQTQETQYF. CDR3 nucleotide sequence: TGTGCCAGCAGTTACTCGAGACAGACCCAAGAGACCCAGTACTTC.

The genes are TRBV6-5 and TRBJ1-2, with TRBD1 as a possible D gene (5 bases). Trimming shortened V by 2 bases and J by 5 bases, and 18 bases separated the two germline ends. CDR3 size: 16 residues. CDR1 and CDR2 from the germline V gene are MNHEY and SVGAGI. Written as DNA, the CDR3 is TGTGCCAGCAGTTACACGACAGTTGGGGCGAGGTATGGCTACACCTTC. As protein: CASSYTTVGARYGYTF.

The chain is built from TRBV18 and TRBJ1-2; the D is unclear. CDR1 is KGHSH, CDR2 LQKENI, per germline. The CDR3 extends over 13 amino acids. Trimming left V 0 bases short and J 6 bases short, with 8 bases between. This CDR3 reads CASSPPANNGYTF. The CDR3 DNA reads as TGTGCCAGCTCACCACCGGCAAATAATGGCTACACCTTC.

This sequence joins TRBV5-1 and TRBJ1-1, with a tentative D call TRBD1 (6 bases). The CDR3 is 14 residues long. V shed 3 bases and J shed 0 bases, with 9 bases lying between them. CDR1 and CDR2 from the germline V gene are SGHRS and YFSETQ. CDR3 sequence reads: CASSSQGMNTEAFF. The CDR3 DNA reads as TGCGCCAGCAGCTCACAGGGAATGAACACTGAAGCTTTCTTT.